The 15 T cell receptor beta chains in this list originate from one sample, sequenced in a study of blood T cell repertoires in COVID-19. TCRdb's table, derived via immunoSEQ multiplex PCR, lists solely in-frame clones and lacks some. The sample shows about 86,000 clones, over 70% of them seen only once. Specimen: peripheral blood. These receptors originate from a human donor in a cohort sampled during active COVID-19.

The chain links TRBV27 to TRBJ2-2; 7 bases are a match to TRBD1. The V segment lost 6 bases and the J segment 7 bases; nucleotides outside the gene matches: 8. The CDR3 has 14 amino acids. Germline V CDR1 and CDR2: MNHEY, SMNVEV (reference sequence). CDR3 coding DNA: TGTGCCAGCAGAGATCACAGGGGTGGCGGGGAGCTGTTTTTT. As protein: CASRDHRGGGELFF.

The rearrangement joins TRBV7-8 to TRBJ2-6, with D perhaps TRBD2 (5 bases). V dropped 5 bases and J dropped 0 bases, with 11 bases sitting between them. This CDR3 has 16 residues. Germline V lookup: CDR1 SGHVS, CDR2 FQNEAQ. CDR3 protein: CASSDGLTSGANVLTF. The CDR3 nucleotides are TGTGCCAGCAGCGACGGACTTACCTCTGGGGCCAACGTCCTGACTTTC.

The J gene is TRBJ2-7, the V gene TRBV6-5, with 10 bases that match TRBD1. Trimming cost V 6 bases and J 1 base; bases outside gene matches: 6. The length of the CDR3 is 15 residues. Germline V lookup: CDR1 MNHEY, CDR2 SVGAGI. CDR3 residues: CASSSGTGESYEQYF. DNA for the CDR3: TGTGCCAGCAGCTCCGGGACAGGGGAGTCCTACGAGCAGTACTTC.

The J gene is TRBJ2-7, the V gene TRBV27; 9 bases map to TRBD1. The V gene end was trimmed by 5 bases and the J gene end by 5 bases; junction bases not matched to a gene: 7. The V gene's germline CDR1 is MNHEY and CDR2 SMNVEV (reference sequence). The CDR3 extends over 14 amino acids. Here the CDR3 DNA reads TGTGCCAGCAGTACAGACAGGGGGGCGGACGAGCAGTACTTC. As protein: CASSTDRGADEQYF.

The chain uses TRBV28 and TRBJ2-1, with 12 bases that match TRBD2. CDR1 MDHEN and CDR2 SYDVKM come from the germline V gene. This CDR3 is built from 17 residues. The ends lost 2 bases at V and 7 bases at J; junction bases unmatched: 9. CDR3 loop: CASSLIQTSGSTNEQFF. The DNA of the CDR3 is TGTGCCAGCAGTTTAATCCAGACTAGCGGGAGCACGAATGAGCAGTTCTTC.

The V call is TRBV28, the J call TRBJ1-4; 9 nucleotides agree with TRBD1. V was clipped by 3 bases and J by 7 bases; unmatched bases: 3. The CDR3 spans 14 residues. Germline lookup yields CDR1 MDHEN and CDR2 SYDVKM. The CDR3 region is CASSFGTGSEKLFF. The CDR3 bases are TGTGCCAGCAGTTTCGGGACAGGGAGTGAAAAACTGTTTTTT.

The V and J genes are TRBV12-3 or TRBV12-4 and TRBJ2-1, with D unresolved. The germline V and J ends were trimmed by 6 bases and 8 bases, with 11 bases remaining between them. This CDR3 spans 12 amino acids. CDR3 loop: CASSRSVYEQFF. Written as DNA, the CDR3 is TGTGCCAGCAGCCGGAGTGTCTATGAGCAGTTCTTC.

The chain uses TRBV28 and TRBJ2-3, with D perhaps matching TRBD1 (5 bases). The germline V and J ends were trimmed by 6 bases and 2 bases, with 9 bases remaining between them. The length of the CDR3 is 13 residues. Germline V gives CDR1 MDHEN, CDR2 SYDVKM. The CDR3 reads CASRDTATDTQYF. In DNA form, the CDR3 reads TGTGCCAGCAGGGACACTGCCACAGATACGCAGTATTTT.

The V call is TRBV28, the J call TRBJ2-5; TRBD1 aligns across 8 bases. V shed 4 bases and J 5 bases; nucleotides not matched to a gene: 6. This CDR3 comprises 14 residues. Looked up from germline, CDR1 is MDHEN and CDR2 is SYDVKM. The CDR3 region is CASSSTGVRETQYF. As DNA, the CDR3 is TGTGCCAGCAGTTCGACAGGGGTTCGGGAGACCCAGTACTTC.

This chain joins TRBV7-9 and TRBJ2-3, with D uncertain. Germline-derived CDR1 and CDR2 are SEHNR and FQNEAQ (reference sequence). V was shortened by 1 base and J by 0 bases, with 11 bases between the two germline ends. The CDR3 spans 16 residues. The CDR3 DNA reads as TGTGCCAGCAGCTTAGAAATCGGCGGTAGCACAGATACGCAGTATTTT. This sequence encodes CASSLEIGGSTDTQYF.

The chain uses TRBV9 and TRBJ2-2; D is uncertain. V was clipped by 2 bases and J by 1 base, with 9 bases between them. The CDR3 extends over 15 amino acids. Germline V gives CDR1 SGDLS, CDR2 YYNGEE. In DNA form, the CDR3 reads TGTGCCAGCAGCGTCTTCCCGGGGAACACCGGGGAGCTGTTTTTT. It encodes CASSVFPGNTGELFF.

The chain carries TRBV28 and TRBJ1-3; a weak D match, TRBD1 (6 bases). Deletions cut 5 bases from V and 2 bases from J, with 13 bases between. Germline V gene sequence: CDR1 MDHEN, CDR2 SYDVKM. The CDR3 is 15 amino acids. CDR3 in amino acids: CASSPPTGAGNTIYF. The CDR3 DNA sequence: TGTGCCAGCAGTCCCCCGACAGGCGCTGGAAACACCATATATTTT.

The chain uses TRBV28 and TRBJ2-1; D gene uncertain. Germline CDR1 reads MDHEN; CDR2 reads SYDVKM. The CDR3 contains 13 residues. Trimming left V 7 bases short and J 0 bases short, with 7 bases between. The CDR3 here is CASNADSYNEQFF. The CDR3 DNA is TGTGCCAGCAACGCAGACTCCTACAATGAGCAGTTCTTC.

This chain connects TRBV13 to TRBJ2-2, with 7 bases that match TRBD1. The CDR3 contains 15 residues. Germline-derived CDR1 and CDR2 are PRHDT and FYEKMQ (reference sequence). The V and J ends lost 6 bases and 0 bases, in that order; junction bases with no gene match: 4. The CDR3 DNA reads TGTGCCAGCAGTTGGCAGGGGGCGAACACCGGGGAGCTGTTTTTT. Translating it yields CASSWQGANTGELFF.

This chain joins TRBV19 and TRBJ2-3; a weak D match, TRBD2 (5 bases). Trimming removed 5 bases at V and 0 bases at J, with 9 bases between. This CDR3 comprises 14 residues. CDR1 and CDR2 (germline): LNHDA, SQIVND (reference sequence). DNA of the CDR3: TGTGCCAGTAGTTCGTGGGAGAGCACAGATACGCAGTATTTT. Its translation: CASSSWESTDTQYF.